This passage covers 23 T cell receptor beta chains from one sample sequenced in a study of shared clonotypes between healthy human individuals. Using immunoSEQ multiplex PCR, the repertoire was profiled, and TCRdb retains in-frame clones only, with some absent. Counted here are over 1.4 million clones, approximately 96% occurring once; the ten biggest clones make up more than 0.9%. Sequencing was done on a sample of naive CD4+ T cells sorted from blood. Documented subset: CD45RA+ positively selected. Receptors originate from a man aged 25-45 years in good health.

The V and J genes are TRBV15 and TRBJ2-7, with D perhaps TRBD1 (6 bases). V was clipped by 9 bases and J by 5 bases, with 23 bases between them. Germline CDR1 is LNHNV and CDR2 is YYDKDF (reference sequence). This CDR3 region has 15 residues. The DNA for the CDR3 is TGTGCCACTTCTAGTTTTACAGGACAGCGCAACGAGCAGTACTTC. It specifies CATSSFTGQRNEQYF.

The J gene is TRBJ2-1, the V gene TRBV11-2; 10 nucleotides match TRBD2. The CDR3 totals 18 residues. Per germline, CDR1 SGHAT and CDR2 FQNNGV. The V and J ends lost 4 bases and 7 bases, in that order; junction bases with no gene match: 16. CDR3 protein: CASSSRITSGAFVNEQFF. The CDR3 nucleotides read TGTGCCAGCAGCTCAAGGATCACTAGCGGGGCTTTTGTAAATGAGCAGTTCTTC.

This sequence joins TRBV28 and TRBJ1-4; D call uncertain. The germline V gene encodes CDR1 MDHEN and CDR2 SYDVKM. Between the trimmed V and J ends, which lost 5 bases and 8 bases, there was a span of 9 bases. The CDR3 totals 12 residues. The CDR3 protein is CASSPTREKLFF. In nucleotides, the CDR3 is TGTGCCAGCAGTCCCACCAGGGAAAAACTGTTTTTT.

This chain connects TRBV23-1 to TRBJ2-3, with D perhaps TRBD2 (6 bases). TRBV23-1 qualifies as an ORF whose function is uncertain. This CDR3 is built from 15 residues. With 8 bases removed from V and 4 bases from J, the gap between germline ends came to 19 bases. The CDR3 spells CASHNWRDSPDTQYF. CDR3 DNA: TGCGCCAGCCATAATTGGCGGGATTCCCCAGATACGCAGTATTTT.

This chain links TRBV7-3 with TRBJ2-7, with D perhaps TRBD1 (6 bases). This CDR3 spans 14 amino acids. Germline CDR1 and CDR2: SGHTA and FQGTGA. The V gene lost 5 bases and the J gene lost 0 bases, with 11 bases spanning the gap. The CDR3 bases are TGTGCCAGCAGCGCGGACAGAGACTCCTACGAGCAGTACTTC. As protein: CASSADRDSYEQYF.

The chain has TRBV28 and TRBJ1-1; the D gene is possibly TRBD1 (5 bases). Germline CDR1 reads MDHEN; CDR2 reads SYDVKM. This CDR3 contains 14 residues. V was trimmed by 6 bases and J by 2 bases, leaving 13 bases between them. The CDR3 region has the DNA TGTGCCAGCAGACAGGTTGGACAAAACACTGAAGCTTTCTTT. Its protein product is CASRQVGQNTEAFF.

This chain links TRBV6-1 with TRBJ1-2; D not resolved. In germline, CDR1 is MNHNS, CDR2 SASEGT. V lost 8 bases and J lost 2, with 12 bases in between. The CDR3 extends over 13 amino acids. The CDR3 loop reads CASEVRLNYGYTF. For the CDR3, the DNA is TGTGCCAGCGAAGTTCGGTTAAACTATGGCTACACCTTC.

V and J are TRBV2 and TRBJ1-5; D remains unclear. The V gene lost 7 bases and the J gene lost 0 bases, with 13 bases spanning the gap. The CDR3 runs 15 residues. Germline V lookup: CDR1 SNHLY, CDR2 FYNNEI. The CDR3 reads CASKASVVSNQPQHF. DNA for the CDR3: TGTGCCAGCAAGGCGTCGGTGGTTAGCAATCAGCCCCAGCATTTT.

The chain carries TRBV7-2 and TRBJ2-1; 9 bases are shared with TRBD1. Germline V gene lookup returns CDR1 SGHTA and CDR2 FQGNSA. V was pared by 0 bases and J by 7 bases, with 4 bases of the junction left unmatched. CDR3 length: 15 amino acids. CDR3 nucleotides: TGTGCCAGCAGCTTAGCACAGGGGGCGCGTAATGAGCAGTTCTTC. This codes for CASSLAQGARNEQFF.

The V gene is TRBV28, the J gene TRBJ1-5; D not resolved. CDR3 length equals 15 residues. Deletions cut 8 bases from V and 1 base from J, with 15 bases between. CDR1 MDHEN and CDR2 SYDVKM come from the germline V gene. The CDR3 DNA is TGTGCCAGCCTAAATCGGGGTCCAAGCAATCAGCCCCAGCATTTT. Translated: CASLNRGPSNQPQHF.

The genes are TRBV28 and TRBJ2-7, with D possibly being TRBD2 (5 bases). Germline CDR1 MDHEN, CDR2 SYDVKM. V gave up 2 bases and J gave up 4 bases, with 12 bases separating them. This CDR3 is 14 amino acids long. The CDR3 protein is CASSLTGRDYEQYF. Written as DNA, the CDR3 is TGTGCCAGCAGTTTAACGGGAAGGGATTACGAGCAGTACTTC.

The DNA for the CDR3 is TGTGCCAGCAGCGTAGTTGCGGGAGGCCCAGGGACCGGGGAGCTGTTTTTT. Translated, it gives CASSVVAGGPGTGELFF. The genes are TRBV9 and TRBJ2-2; 8 bases fit TRBD2. The CDR3 sequence is 17 residues long. The germline V gene has CDR1 SGDLS and CDR2 YYNGEE. J lost 5 bases, V lost 0 bases, and 9 bases had no gene match.

This sequence joins TRBV28 and TRBJ1-1, with D perhaps TRBD1 (6 bases). This CDR3 is built from 15 residues. Germline V gives CDR1 MDHEN, CDR2 SYDVKM. Trimming pared 3 bases from V and 1 base from J, leaving 12 bases between. The CDR3, as DNA: TGTGCCAGCAGTTTTGTGACAGGTCGGAACACTGAAGCTTTCTTT. This gives the protein CASSFVTGRNTEAFF.

The V call is TRBV6-6, the J call TRBJ2-5, with D unclear. Germline V gene lookup returns CDR1 MNHNY and CDR2 SVGAGI (reference sequence). The length of the CDR3 is 12 residues. Trimming removed 7 bases at V and 0 bases at J, with 6 bases between. As DNA, the CDR3 is TGTGCCAGCAATGATAACCAAGAGACCCAGTACTTC. The encoded protein is CASNDNQETQYF.

V and J are TRBV19 and TRBJ2-4, with D perhaps TRBD1 or TRBD2 (7 bases each). Germline loops: CDR1 LNHDA, CDR2 SQIVND (reference sequence). This CDR3 comprises 16 residues. The V gene lost 5 bases and the J gene lost 7 bases, with 21 bases spanning the gap. CDR3 region: CASSPNQGGARNIQYF. CDR3 DNA: TGTGCCAGTAGTCCTAACCAGGGGGGGGCCCGGAACATTCAGTACTTC.

CDR3 amino acids: CASSPEVRYEQYF. The CDR3 DNA follows: TGTGCCAGCTCACCCGAAGTAAGGTACGAGCAGTACTTC. The genes are TRBV18 and TRBJ2-7; D is ambiguous. V lost 3 bases and J lost 4, with 10 bases in between. The germline V gene encodes CDR1 KGHSH and CDR2 LQKENI. The CDR3 is made up of 13 amino acids.

This chain uses TRBV7-2 with TRBJ2-4; D gene unclear. The CDR3 length is 13 residues. Trimming left V 5 bases short and J 8 bases short, with 13 bases between. Germline values: CDR1 SGHTA, CDR2 FQGNSA. The CDR3 bases are TGTGCCAGCAGCCCGACGACCCGTGACATTCAGTACTTC. Encoded protein: CASSPTTRDIQYF.

The V gene is TRBV7-2, the J gene TRBJ1-1; D is possibly TRBD1 (5 bases). The CDR3 consists of 16 residues. V was trimmed by 1 base and J by 0 bases, leaving 12 bases between them. Germline values: CDR1 SGHTA, CDR2 FQGNSA. The CDR3 region is CASSLVPGHLNTEAFF. The CDR3 DNA follows: TGTGCCAGCAGCTTAGTACCAGGACACCTGAACACTGAAGCTTTCTTT.

This chain connects TRBV30 to TRBJ1-1; D not resolved. This CDR3 is built from 10 residues. V dropped 2 bases and J dropped 6 bases, with 4 bases sitting between them. Germline V gene data show CDR1 as GTSNPN and CDR2 as SVGIG (reference sequence). The CDR3 region has the DNA TGTGCCTGGAGTCGGGCTGAAGCTTTCTTT. Protein product: CAWSRAEAFF.

The rearrangement uses TRBV27 and TRBJ2-2; 8 positions match TRBD2. This CDR3 contains 14 residues. CDR1 and CDR2 (germline): MNHEY, SMNVEV (reference sequence). The V segment lost 8 bases and the J segment 1 base; nucleotides outside the gene matches: 3. The CDR3 reads CASASGGNTGELFF. As DNA, the CDR3 is TGTGCCAGCGCCAGCGGGGGGAACACCGGGGAGCTGTTTTTT.

CDR3 DNA: TGTGCCTGGAACCAGGAGCTAGCCAAAAACATTCAGTACTTC. Translated, it gives CAWNQELAKNIQYF. The J gene is TRBJ2-4, the V gene TRBV30; no clear D gene. The germline V gene has CDR1 GTSNPN and CDR2 SVGIG (reference sequence). V lost 4 bases, J lost 0 bases, and 10 bases lay in between. The CDR3 contains 14 residues.

This CDR3 reads CASSLSNSEQYF. CDR3 DNA sequence: TGTGCCAGCAGCCTTTCTAACTCCGAGCAGTACTTC. The chain couples TRBV9 to TRBJ2-7, with unresolved D. Trimming pared 4 bases from V and 6 bases from J, leaving 11 bases between. The CDR3 spans 12 residues. From germline, CDR1 is SGDLS and CDR2 YYNGEE.

Worth noting for this clone: This sample includes further DNA sequences coding for the same CDR3. This chain joins TRBV5-1 and TRBJ2-3, with TRBD2 matching over 7 bases. Trimming took 4 bases from V and 1 from J; bases not matched to a gene: 3. CDR1 is SGHRS and CDR2 is YFSETQ in the germline V gene. The CDR3 covers 14 residues. In DNA, the CDR3 is TGCGCCAGCAGCCCCGGACTAGGCACAGATACGCAGTATTTT. Translation: CASSPGLGTDTQYF.